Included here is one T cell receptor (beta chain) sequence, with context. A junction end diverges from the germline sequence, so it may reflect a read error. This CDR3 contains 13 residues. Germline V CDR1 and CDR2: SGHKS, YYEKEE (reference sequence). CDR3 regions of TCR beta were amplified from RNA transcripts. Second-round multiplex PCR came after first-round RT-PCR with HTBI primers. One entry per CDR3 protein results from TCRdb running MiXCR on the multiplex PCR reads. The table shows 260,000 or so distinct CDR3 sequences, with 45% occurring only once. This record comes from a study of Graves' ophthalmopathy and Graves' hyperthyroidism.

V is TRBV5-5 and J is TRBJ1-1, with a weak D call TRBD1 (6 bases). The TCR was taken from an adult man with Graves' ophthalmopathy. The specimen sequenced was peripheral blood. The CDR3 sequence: CASSLTGLTEALF. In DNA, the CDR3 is TGTGCCAGCAGCTTGACAGGGCTCACTGAAGCTCTCTTT.